A selection of T cell receptor beta chains follows, all from one sample in a study of CD8 T cells in Susac syndrome. From the immunoSEQ multiplex PCR reads, TCRdb called clonotypes with MiXCR, one entry per CDR3 protein. The data show 110,000 to 150,000 distinct CDR3 sequences, with approximately 95% seen just once and 0.084% held by the top ten. The sample consisted of CD4+ T cells from PBMCs. These receptors originate from a human donor with Susac syndrome. Both conserved end residues are trimmed from each CDR3. The order of the fields is J gene, V gene, CDR3 protein.

J gene: TRBJ1-1
V gene: TRBV7-2
CDR3 protein: ASSYMQGEAEAF

J gene: TRBJ2-5
V gene: TRBV6-5
CDR3 protein: ASSYEWRTSGGDQETQY

J gene: TRBJ2-7
V gene: TRBV3-1
CDR3 protein: ASSQRDRVSEQY

J gene: TRBJ2-3
V gene: TRBV29-1
CDR3 protein: SVRTGNTDTQY

J gene: TRBJ2-1
V gene: TRBV25-1
CDR3 protein: ATRTSGRRPYNEQF

J gene: TRBJ2-7
V gene: TRBV7-9
CDR3 protein: ASIPTGAYEQY

J gene: TRBJ1-2
V gene: TRBV2
CDR3 protein: ASRRRAENNYGYT

J gene: TRBJ2-4
V gene: TRBV12-5
CDR3 protein: ASGRGLAGRLDIQY

J gene: TRBJ1-4
V gene: TRBV24-1
CDR3 protein: ATRPAPATNEKLF

J gene: TRBJ2-4
V gene: TRBV28
CDR3 protein: ASTRTGPAKNIQY

J gene: TRBJ2-7
V gene: TRBV29-1
CDR3 protein: SVEVGNSYEQY

J gene: TRBJ2-5
V gene: TRBV29-1
CDR3 protein: SVDVGRETQY

J gene: TRBJ2-5
V gene: TRBV7-9
CDR3 protein: ASSLELGPETQY

J gene: TRBJ2-7
V gene: TRBV28
CDR3 protein: ASSPWTSRSYEQY

J gene: TRBJ2-7
V gene: TRBV27
CDR3 protein: ASRRIAGDSYEQY

J gene: TRBJ2-1
V gene: TRBV12-3/TRBV12-4
CDR3 protein: ASSPQSKAPF

J gene: TRBJ2-7
V gene: TRBV28
CDR3 protein: ASSPPSDEQY

J gene: TRBJ2-5
V gene: TRBV29-1
CDR3 protein: SVGTPTQY

J gene: TRBJ2-5
V gene: TRBV5-1
CDR3 protein: ASSPQTGAQY

J gene: TRBJ2-7
V gene: TRBV5-1
CDR3 protein: ASSSGQGAYEQY

J gene: TRBJ2-5
V gene: TRBV20-1
CDR3 protein: SARGDPWETQY

J gene: TRBJ1-2
V gene: TRBV3-1
CDR3 protein: ASKPGARYGYT

J gene: TRBJ2-5
V gene: TRBV20-1
CDR3 protein: SASGGPRVTQY

J gene: TRBJ1-5
V gene: TRBV9
CDR3 protein: ASSAREGNQPQH

J gene: TRBJ2-7
V gene: TRBV29-1
CDR3 protein: SVEGDTYEQY

J gene: TRBJ1-2
V gene: TRBV20-1
CDR3 protein: SAGRKEGYT

J gene: TRBJ1-6
V gene: TRBV14
CDR3 protein: ASSLHWYNSPLH

J gene: TRBJ2-5
V gene: TRBV3-1
CDR3 protein: ASSLAGPEETQY

J gene: TRBJ2-1
V gene: TRBV7-2
CDR3 protein: ASSLVVEQF

J gene: TRBJ1-2
V gene: TRBV15
CDR3 protein: ATSRDLVTGGYT

J gene: TRBJ1-2
V gene: TRBV7-2
CDR3 protein: ASSRPLVRAGGYT

J gene: TRBJ2-5
V gene: TRBV6-4
CDR3 protein: ASRGGGNQETQY

J gene: TRBJ2-1
V gene: TRBV6-2/TRBV6-3
CDR3 protein: ASSYGLAGVEQF

J gene: TRBJ1-1
V gene: TRBV15
CDR3 protein: ATSTRQGAGEAF

J gene: TRBJ1-2
V gene: TRBV5-1
CDR3 protein: ASSENSNYGYT

J gene: TRBJ2-5
V gene: TRBV7-2
CDR3 protein: ASSSSWGISSGQETQY

J gene: TRBJ1-3
V gene: TRBV4-1
CDR3 protein: ASSQGRQGITGNTIY

J gene: TRBJ2-6
V gene: TRBV5-1
CDR3 protein: ASSLLEVGANVLT

J gene: TRBJ1-5
V gene: TRBV6-5
CDR3 protein: ASRKQGNQPQH

J gene: TRBJ2-2
V gene: TRBV18
CDR3 protein: ASSTIRQAANTGELF

J gene: TRBJ2-1
V gene: TRBV12-3/TRBV12-4
CDR3 protein: ASSPSVSYNEQF

J gene: TRBJ2-1
V gene: TRBV2
CDR3 protein: ASMGTLSGEQF

J gene: TRBJ1-4
V gene: TRBV7-9
CDR3 protein: ASSFLTDNEKLF

J gene: TRBJ1-2
V gene: TRBV5-6
CDR3 protein: ASSLRGGKSGYT

J gene: TRBJ2-4
V gene: TRBV25-1
CDR3 protein: ASSEPGQNIQY

J gene: TRBJ2-2
V gene: TRBV2
CDR3 protein: ASSGLAGNTGELF

J gene: TRBJ2-5
V gene: TRBV20-1
CDR3 protein: SAGPGETQY

J gene: TRBJ2-1
V gene: TRBV25-1
CDR3 protein: ASSDQDLAGGPREQF

J gene: TRBJ1-1
V gene: TRBV6-2/TRBV6-3
CDR3 protein: ASSYTRITEAF

J gene: TRBJ2-5
V gene: TRBV7-6
CDR3 protein: ASSEIQETQY

J gene: TRBJ2-2
V gene: TRBV6-4
CDR3 protein: ASSPYGTANTGELF

J gene: TRBJ2-1
V gene: TRBV24-1
CDR3 protein: ATSEEYYNEQF

J gene: TRBJ2-6
V gene: TRBV5-5
CDR3 protein: ASSLVTRGGTGANVLT

J gene: TRBJ2-1
V gene: TRBV15
CDR3 protein: ATSRVGAGRQF

J gene: TRBJ1-1
V gene: TRBV12-3/TRBV12-4
CDR3 protein: ASSFGNTEAF

J gene: TRBJ2-5
V gene: TRBV12-3/TRBV12-4
CDR3 protein: ASSRLAGGPQETQY

J gene: TRBJ2-1
V gene: TRBV15
CDR3 protein: ATSRDLTPREGQF